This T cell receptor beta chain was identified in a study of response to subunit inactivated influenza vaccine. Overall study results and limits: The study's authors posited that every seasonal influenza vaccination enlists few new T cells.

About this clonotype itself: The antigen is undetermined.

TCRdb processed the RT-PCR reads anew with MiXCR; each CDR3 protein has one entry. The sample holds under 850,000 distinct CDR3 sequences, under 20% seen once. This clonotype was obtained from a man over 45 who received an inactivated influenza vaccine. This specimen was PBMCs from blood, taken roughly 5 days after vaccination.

The CDR3 coding sequence is TGTGCCAGCAGCTTTGGTGGGCGGTACAATGAGCAGTTCTTC. Its protein is CASSFGGRYNEQFF. J is TRBJ2-1 and V is TRBV5-5; no clear D gene. The CDR3 has 14 residues. Trimming cost V 2 bases and J 4 bases, with 10 bases left between them. CDR1 is SGHKS and CDR2 is YYEKEE in the germline V gene (reference sequence).